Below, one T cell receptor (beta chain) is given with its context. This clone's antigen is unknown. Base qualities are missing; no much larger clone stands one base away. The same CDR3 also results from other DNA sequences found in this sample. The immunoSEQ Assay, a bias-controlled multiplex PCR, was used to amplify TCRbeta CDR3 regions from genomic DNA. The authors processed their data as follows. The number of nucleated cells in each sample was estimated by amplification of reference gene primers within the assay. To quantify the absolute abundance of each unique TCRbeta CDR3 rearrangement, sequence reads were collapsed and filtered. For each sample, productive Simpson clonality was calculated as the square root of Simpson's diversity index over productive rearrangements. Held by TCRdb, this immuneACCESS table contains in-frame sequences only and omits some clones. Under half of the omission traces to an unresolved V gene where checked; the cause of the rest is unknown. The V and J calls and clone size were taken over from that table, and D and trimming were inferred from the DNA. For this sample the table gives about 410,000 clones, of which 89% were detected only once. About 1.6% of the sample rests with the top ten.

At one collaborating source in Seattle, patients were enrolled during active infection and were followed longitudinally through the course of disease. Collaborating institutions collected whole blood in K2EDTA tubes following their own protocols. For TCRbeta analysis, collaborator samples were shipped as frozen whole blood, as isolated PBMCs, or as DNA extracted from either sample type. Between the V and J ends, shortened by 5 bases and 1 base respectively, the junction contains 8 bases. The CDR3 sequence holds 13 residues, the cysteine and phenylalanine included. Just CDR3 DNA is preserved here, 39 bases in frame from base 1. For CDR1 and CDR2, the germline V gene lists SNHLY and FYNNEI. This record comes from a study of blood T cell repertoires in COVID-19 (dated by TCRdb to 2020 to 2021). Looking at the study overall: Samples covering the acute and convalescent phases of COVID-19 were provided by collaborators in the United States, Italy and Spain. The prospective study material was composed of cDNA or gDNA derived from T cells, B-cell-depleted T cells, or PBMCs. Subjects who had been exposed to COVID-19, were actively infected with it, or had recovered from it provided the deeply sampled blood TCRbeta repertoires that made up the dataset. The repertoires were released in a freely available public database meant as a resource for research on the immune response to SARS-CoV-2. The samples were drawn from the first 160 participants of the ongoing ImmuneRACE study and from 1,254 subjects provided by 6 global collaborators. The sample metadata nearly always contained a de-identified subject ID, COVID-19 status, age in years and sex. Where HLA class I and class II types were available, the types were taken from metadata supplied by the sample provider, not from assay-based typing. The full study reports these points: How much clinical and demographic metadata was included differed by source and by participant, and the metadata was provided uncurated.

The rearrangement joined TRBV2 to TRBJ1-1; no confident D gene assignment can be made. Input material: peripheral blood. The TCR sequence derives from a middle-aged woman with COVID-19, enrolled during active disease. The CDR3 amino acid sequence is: CASSLQENTEAFF. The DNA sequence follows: TGTGCCAGCAGTTTGCAGGAGAACACTGAAGCTTTCTTT.